This TCR beta chain came from a study of OX40 agonist ivuxolimab in advanced cancers. Study-level information: Six ivuxolimab dose levels, 0.01 to 10 mg/kg, were given intravenously every 2 weeks. Three partial responders included one hepatocellular carcinoma patient and two cutaneous melanoma patients.

TCRdb's copy holds only in-frame clones and misses some; the assay was immunoSEQ multiplex PCR. Of about 94,000 clones listed, 80% to 90% are singletons. CDR1 ENHRY and CDR2 SYGVKD come from the germline V gene. Trimming removed 2 bases at V and 8 bases at J, with 6 bases between. The CDR3 has 11 residues. The sequenced sample was CD4+ or CD8+ T cells sorted from blood, obtained in a trial of the OX40 agonist ivuxolimab. The chain employs TRBV10-3 and TRBJ1-2; D gene ambiguous. The receptor comes from an adult with an advanced solid tumor such as melanoma, head and neck, liver or kidney cancer. The CDR3 here is CAISEKRGYTF. The DNA of the CDR3 is TGTGCCATCAGTGAGAAGCGAGGCTACACCTTC.